The T cell receptor (beta chain) described here comes from a study of blood T cells in healthy people across ages (dated by TCRdb to between 2015 and 2017). Concerning the study at large: In model experiments, template switching captured about one uniquely barcoded TCR beta cDNA molecule for every two T cells. The study measured age-related changes in TCR beta repertoire diversity using deep sequencing normalized with unique cDNA molecular identifiers. The donors were divided into four age groups: young (average approximately 17 years), middle-aged (about 40), aged (about 61) and long-lived (roughly 86). To avoid experimental bias, donors of different ages were distributed randomly across sequencing lanes. Using the same blood draw, the study looked at two additional independent replicas of 1 million unique cDNA reads for two donors, one aged 18 to 29 and the other aged 80 or older.

Beyond this particular receptor, the publication reports: Conclusive comparison of naive and antigen-experienced compartments was prevented by the profiling of bulk unsorted PBMCs. Estimates of total diversity from one million sequenced T cells were regarded as lower bounds and underestimates. Compared with the aged group, the long-lived group had more naive CD4+ T cells, fewer expanded clones and increased TCR diversity, suggesting age selection. As age increased, observed TCR beta diversity per million T cells dropped in a roughly linear way, and a significant reduction was already evident by age 40. Because the CMV infection status of the donors was unknown, age-related changes in expanded clonotypes may potentially have been confounded. There was a strong correlation between observed TCR beta diversity and the percentage of naive T cells measured by flow cytometry.

Library method: 5' RACE. The instrument given in TCRdb is Illumina HiSeq 2500. A second PCR of about 6 to 11 cycles was performed with a sample-barcoded 5' primer and a J-beta primer mix. Each TCR beta cDNA molecule received a unique molecular identifier from a template-switch 5' adaptor carrying 12 random nucleotides. Each sample yielded at least 2.5 million CDR3-containing paired-end reads. First-strand cDNA was synthesized from all RNA with the Mint cDNA synthesis kit, primed by a TRBC-specific oligonucleotide. All cDNA was treated with uracil-DNA glycosylase and then went through a first 18-cycle PCR with the universal primers M1SS and BC2_uni_R. The authors processed their data as follows. Normalization of each sample was performed by random selection of 1 million high-quality reads, each carrying a distinct molecular identifier. Instead of being binned into consensus sequences, reads with shared molecular identifiers were discarded. CDR3 identification, clonotype clustering and error correction used MiTCR with a Q25 quality threshold and the strictest error-elimination algorithm. A nonparametric unseen species model using Euler transformation provided a lower-bound estimate of total TCR beta diversity. TCRdb handled the public reads itself, with Q25 trimming in fastp and clone calling in MiXCR, and kept productive beta chains. Here each entry gathers all rows of one CDR3 protein and keeps the most common genes and DNA. TCRdb's processing, not the authors' own work, is the source of the V and J calls. In this sample the table shows roughly 2 million distinct CDR3 sequences, 49% of which occur a single time. The ten largest clones capture approximately 2.1% of the sample.

As encoded in the germline V gene, CDR1 is SGHRS while CDR2 is YFSETQ. Spanning cysteine to phenylalanine, the CDR3 consists of 15 amino acids. Solely the CDR3 DNA is kept, with 45 bases framed from the first base. V is pared back by 4 bases and J by 0 bases, with 14 bases lying between the germline termini. As concerns this clonotype: Its antigen has not been determined. There are no base qualities to consult, and no much larger clone falls within one base.

Systemically healthy Caucasian individuals from Russia, over 30 in total and aged about 6 to 95 years, were included as donors. About 9.1 milliliters of peripheral blood were collected from each donor into EDTA-treated Vacutainer tubes. PBMCs were isolated by Ficoll-Paque density-gradient centrifugation, with at least 6 million obtained per sample. Total RNA was extracted from PBMCs with Trizol reagent, with at least 5 micrograms obtained per sample. Naive CD45RAhigh/CD27high T cell percentages were measured by flow cytometry on a PBMC aliquot from every donor. This clonotype originated in a woman in her thirties or forties in good health. The sample taken for sequencing was blood. The chain is assembled from TRBV5-1 and TRBJ2-7, with a tentative D gene TRBD1 over 5 matching bases. CDR3 loop: CASSPGAGLSYEQYF. The sequenced DNA: TGCGCCAGCAGCCCTGGGGCAGGGCTCTCCTACGAGCAGTACTTC.